This T cell receptor beta chain was recorded in a study of T cell responses to AZD1222 COVID-19 vaccine. Pooled in the analysis were second doses at about 4 or about 12 weeks. The germline V gene encodes CDR1 LGHDT and CDR2 YNNKEL (reference sequence). The V end lost 0 bases, the J end lost 5 bases, and 5 bases lay between the germline ends. The CDR3 is made up of 12 amino acids. TCRdb keeps only in-frame clones here, not all; method: immunoSEQ multiplex PCR. The sample lists around 130,000 clones; roughly nine tenths were seen once. Comments on this clone: The antigen remains unidentified.

Study-wide results and limits: Spike-specific TCR breadth and depth were elevated following two AZD1222 doses. Spike-spanning, vaccine-associated CD4 TCRs were dominant at 160-218 and 743-854. Only five to seven AZD1222 recipients were seropositive at baseline.

J is TRBJ2-7 and V is TRBV3-1 (or the pseudogene TRBV3-2), with D hard to call. The sequence was collected from an adult who received the AZD1222 COVID-19 vaccine. Here the sequenced sample was peripheral blood, taken 28 days after the second AZD1222 dose. This chain's CDR3 is CASSQDHDEQYF. The CDR3 coding sequence is TGTGCCAGCAGCCAAGATCATGACGAGCAGTACTTC.